This is a list of T cell receptor beta chains from one sample in a study of blood T cell repertoires in COVID-19. Measured with immunoSEQ multiplex PCR; TCRdb has only the in-frame clones, and not every one. The sample has roughly 200,000 clones, 85% seen once. Sequencing was carried out using PBMCs or T cells enriched from blood (not recorded which). These TCRs come from a man aged 35-49 years who had recovered from COVID-19. CDR3s include the opening cysteine and the closing phenylalanine or tryptophan. A D gene is named only where the DNA matches it firmly. A clone size is listed for some rows: how often the clone was seen (once, few, many), or a class if it is expanded.

V gene,clone size,D gene,CDR3 length,J gene,CDR3 protein,CDR3 DNA
TRBV6-5,NA,NA,14,TRBJ2-7,CASSYSEGSYEQYF,TGTGCCAGCAGTTACTCGGAGGGATCCTACGAGCAGTACTTC
TRBV5-1,few,NA,14,TRBJ1-2,CASSLGRLDYGYTF,TGCGCCAGCAGCTTGGGCAGGCTTGACTATGGCTACACCTTC
TRBV7-3,NA,TRBD2,19,TRBJ2-2,CASSPHRGSGATNTGELFF,TGTGCCAGCAGCCCCCACCGGGGTAGCGGGGCTACGAACACCGGGGAGCTGTTTTTT
TRBV2,NA,TRBD1,14,TRBJ1-5,CASSGGQGYQPQHF,TGTGCCAGCAGTGGGGGACAGGGGTATCAGCCCCAGCATTTT
TRBV2,NA,TRBD1,14,TRBJ2-1,CASRRGQNYNEQFF,TGTGCCAGCAGGAGGGGACAGAACTACAATGAGCAGTTCTTC
TRBV30,NA,NA,13,TRBJ1-4,CAWSWQGYEKLFF,TGTGCCTGGAGTTGGCAGGGGTATGAAAAACTGTTTTTT
TRBV30,few,TRBD2,14,TRBJ2-7,CAWVPGTSIGEQYF,TGTGCCTGGGTACCCGGGACTAGCATCGGCGAGCAGTACTTC
TRBV5-5,NA,NA,15,TRBJ1-1,CASSLAPQGDTEAFF,TGTGCCAGCAGCTTGGCCCCACAGGGTGACACTGAAGCTTTCTTT
TRBV10-3,NA,TRBD1,13,TRBJ2-7,CAISESNGQGGTF,TGTGCCATCAGTGAGTCTAACGGACAGGGAGGAACCTTC
TRBV20-1,few,NA,11,TRBJ1-2,CSARFYYGYTF,TGCAGTGCTAGATTCTACTATGGCTACACCTTC
TRBV19,NA,NA,14,TRBJ1-1,CASSIGSGNTEAFF,TGTGCCAGTAGTATAGGCTCCGGGAACACTGAAGCTTTCTTT